The clone carrying this T cell receptor beta chain was seen at least ten times. Antigen specificity is unknown. These data are taken from a study of blood T cells in healthy people across ages. Study results and caveats: More naive CD4+ cells and higher diversity were found in long-lived than in aged donors.

Per the germline V gene, CDR1 is SGHVS and CDR2 is FQNEAQ. This CDR3 is built from 15 residues. Losses at the gene ends were 5 bases for V and 2 bases for J; bases not matched to a gene: 6. A sample-barcoded 5' primer and a J-beta primer mix were used in a second PCR of roughly 6 to 11 cycles. TCRdb analysed the 5' RACE reads with MiXCR anew, one entry per CDR3 protein. The sample has around 1,700,000 distinct CDR3 sequences, approximately 30% seen once. Per sample, at least 6 micrograms of total RNA were extracted. Sequencing was done on a sample of blood. V is TRBV7-8 and J is TRBJ2-5; 9 bases agree with TRBD2. The sequence derives from a woman aged 25 to 39 in good health. CDR3 sequence (DNA): TGTGCCAGCAGCGGGCGACTAGCGGATCAAGAGACCCAGTACTTC. This translates into CASSGRLADQETQYF.